Listed below are T cell receptor beta chains from one sample, sequenced in a study of cytomegalovirus exposure and HLA in healthy donors. Generated by immunoSEQ multiplex PCR, the TCRdb table keeps only in-frame clones and is missing some. The sample lists 150,000 to 200,000 clones, almost 80% occurring once. The sample consisted of PBMCs. The source of these receptors is a woman aged 45-65 years in good health and CMV-seropositive. Both conserved end residues are part of each CDR3. Each record gives: clone size, J gene, D gene, V gene, CDR3 protein, CDR3 DNA. D genes are given only for firm matches. A row's size may be missing; if present it is once, few, many or a size class.

clone size: .; J gene: TRBJ1-3; D gene: .; V gene: TRBV2; CDR3 protein: CASDLSSGNTIYF; CDR3 DNA: TGTGCCAGCGATCTGAGCTCTGGAAACACCATATATTTT
clone size: .; J gene: TRBJ1-1; D gene: .; V gene: TRBV11-2; CDR3 protein: CASSLGSGQTEAFF; CDR3 DNA: TGTGCCAGCAGCTTAGGCTCAGGGCAGACTGAAGCTTTCTTT
clone size: .; J gene: TRBJ1-4; D gene: .; V gene: TRBV7-9; CDR3 protein: CASSLGAGVKNEKLFF; CDR3 DNA: TGTGCCAGCAGCTTAGGGGCGGGTGTGAAGAACGAAAAACTGTTTTTT
clone size: .; J gene: TRBJ2-7; D gene: .; V gene: TRBV7-9; CDR3 protein: CASSRYLDRLTYEQYF; CDR3 DNA: TGTGCCAGCAGCCGATATTTAGACAGATTAACCTACGAGCAGTACTTC
clone size: .; J gene: TRBJ2-1; D gene: TRBD2; V gene: TRBV6-4; CDR3 protein: CASSDQSGRAYSEQFF; CDR3 DNA: TGTGCCAGCAGTGACCAGAGCGGGAGGGCTTACAGTGAGCAGTTCTTC
clone size: few; J gene: TRBJ2-7; D gene: TRBD2; V gene: TRBV30; CDR3 protein: CAWSRGGTAYEQYF; CDR3 DNA: TGTGCCTGGAGTCGGGGGGGAACGGCATACGAGCAGTACTTC
clone size: .; J gene: TRBJ1-2; D gene: .; V gene: TRBV6-5; CDR3 protein: CASSYDGNSNYGYTF; CDR3 DNA: TGTGCCAGCAGTTACGATGGCAATTCGAACTATGGCTACACCTTC
clone size: .; J gene: TRBJ1-2; D gene: .; V gene: TRBV14; CDR3 protein: CASSHGPSYGYTF; CDR3 DNA: TGTGCCAGCAGCCATGGGCCCTCCTATGGCTACACCTTC
clone size: .; J gene: TRBJ2-3; D gene: TRBD2; V gene: TRBV7-7; CDR3 protein: CASSPNRLAGGDTQYF; CDR3 DNA: TGTGCTAGCAGCCCGAATCGCCTAGCGGGAGGAGATACGCAGTATTTT
clone size: few; J gene: TRBJ1-1; D gene: TRBD1; V gene: TRBV5-1; CDR3 protein: CASSYGQGDAFF; CDR3 DNA: TGCGCCAGCAGCTACGGACAGGGCGACGCTTTCTTT
clone size: .; J gene: TRBJ2-7; D gene: .; V gene: TRBV7-9; CDR3 protein: CASSSDTLHEQYF; CDR3 DNA: TGTGCCAGCAGCTCAGACACCCTCCACGAGCAGTACTTC
clone size: .; J gene: TRBJ1-2; D gene: .; V gene: TRBV5-4; CDR3 protein: CASSPGGGFGYGYTF; CDR3 DNA: TGTGCCAGCAGCCCTGGTGGGGGGTTCGGCTATGGCTACACCTTC
clone size: .; J gene: TRBJ1-1; D gene: .; V gene: TRBV28; CDR3 protein: CASSLSTRNTEAFF; CDR3 DNA: TGTGCCAGCAGTTTAAGCACCCGGAACACTGAAGCTTTCTTT
clone size: .; J gene: TRBJ2-7; D gene: .; V gene: TRBV11-2; CDR3 protein: CASSSGQTYEQYF; CDR3 DNA: TGTGCCAGCAGCTCCGGACAGACCTACGAGCAGTACTTC
clone size: .; J gene: TRBJ2-1; D gene: TRBD2; V gene: TRBV2; CDR3 protein: CASKSGLGGSYNEQFF; CDR3 DNA: TGTGCCAGCAAATCGGGACTAGGCGGGTCCTACAATGAGCAGTTCTTC
clone size: .; J gene: TRBJ1-2; D gene: .; V gene: TRBV19; CDR3 protein: CASSIGAFSGGYTF; CDR3 DNA: TGTGCCAGTAGTATAGGGGCGTTCTCAGGAGGCTACACCTTC
clone size: few; J gene: TRBJ1-2; D gene: TRBD1; V gene: TRBV5-5; CDR3 protein: CATTGVGYGYTF; CDR3 DNA: TGTGCCACCACAGGGGTGGGATATGGCTACACCTTC
clone size: .; J gene: TRBJ2-3; D gene: .; V gene: TRBV5-1; CDR3 protein: CASSLIGVTDTQYF; CDR3 DNA: TGCGCCAGCAGCCTGATCGGGGTCACAGATACGCAGTATTTT
clone size: .; J gene: TRBJ2-6; D gene: .; V gene: TRBV7-6; CDR3 protein: CASSPTGPGANVLTF; CDR3 DNA: TGTGCCAGCAGCCCAACAGGCCCCGGGGCCAACGTCCTGACTTTC
clone size: .; J gene: TRBJ2-7; D gene: .; V gene: TRBV28; CDR3 protein: CASSFVAGEQYF; CDR3 DNA: TGTGCCAGCAGTTTTGTCGCGGGAGAGCAGTACTTC
clone size: few; J gene: TRBJ2-5; D gene: TRBD2; V gene: TRBV29-1; CDR3 protein: CSSASGGETQYF; CDR3 DNA: TGCAGCTCCGCTAGCGGGGGTGAGACCCAGTACTTC
clone size: .; J gene: TRBJ1-5; D gene: TRBD1; V gene: TRBV2; CDR3 protein: CASRPTGESNQPQHF; CDR3 DNA: TGTGCCAGCAGGCCAACAGGGGAGAGCAATCAGCCCCAGCATTTT
clone size: .; J gene: TRBJ1-2; D gene: .; V gene: TRBV5-1; CDR3 protein: CASSLEHNYGYTF; CDR3 DNA: TGCGCCAGCAGCTTGGAACATAACTATGGCTACACCTTC
clone size: .; J gene: TRBJ2-4; D gene: .; V gene: TRBV7-2; CDR3 protein: CASSQTVAKNIQYF; CDR3 DNA: TGTGCCAGCAGTCAGACAGTAGCCAAAAACATTCAGTACTTC
clone size: .; J gene: TRBJ2-7; D gene: .; V gene: TRBV5-4; CDR3 protein: CASSFGYEQYF; CDR3 DNA: TGTGCCAGCAGCTTCGGCTACGAGCAGTACTTC
clone size: .; J gene: TRBJ1-1; D gene: TRBD1; V gene: TRBV10-3; CDR3 protein: CAISDSGQGPNTEAFF; CDR3 DNA: TGTGCCATCAGTGACTCCGGACAGGGACCCAACACTGAAGCTTTCTTT
clone size: .; J gene: TRBJ2-2; D gene: TRBD2; V gene: TRBV5-4; CDR3 protein: CASSLVGGDSTGELFF; CDR3 DNA: TGTGCCAGCAGCTTGGTGGGGGGGGATAGCACCGGGGAGCTGTTTTTT
clone size: .; J gene: TRBJ2-6; D gene: .; V gene: TRBV6-6; CDR3 protein: CASSSDDNIVYNVLTF; CDR3 DNA: TGTGCCAGCAGTTCAGACGACAATATCGTCTACAACGTCCTGACTTTC
clone size: .; J gene: TRBJ2-2; D gene: TRBD1; V gene: TRBV7-6; CDR3 protein: CASSSNPGQGIWAGELFF; CDR3 DNA: TGTGCCAGCAGCTCAAACCCGGGACAGGGTATTTGGGCCGGGGAGCTGTTTTTT
clone size: once; J gene: TRBJ1-1; D gene: TRBD1; V gene: TRBV19; CDR3 protein: CASRPGTGSNTEAFF; CDR3 DNA: TGTGCCAGTAGGCCCGGGACAGGGTCCAACACTGAAGCTTTCTTT
clone size: .; J gene: TRBJ2-1; D gene: .; V gene: TRBV5-4; CDR3 protein: CASSVPGVGSYNEQFF; CDR3 DNA: TGTGCCAGCAGCGTACCGGGAGTTGGATCCTACAATGAGCAGTTCTTC
clone size: .; J gene: TRBJ1-1; D gene: TRBD1; V gene: TRBV2; CDR3 protein: CASTLRDRYTEAFF; CDR3 DNA: TGTGCCAGCACACTCCGGGACAGGTACACTGAAGCTTTCTTT
clone size: .; J gene: TRBJ2-1; D gene: TRBD1; V gene: TRBV4-3; CDR3 protein: CASSQVAPGGEGNEQFF; CDR3 DNA: TGCGCCAGCAGTCAAGTCGCACCAGGGGGCGAGGGCAATGAGCAGTTCTTC
clone size: .; J gene: TRBJ1-1; D gene: .; V gene: TRBV11-2; CDR3 protein: CASSLRGGTEAFF; CDR3 DNA: TGTGCCAGCAGCTTACGGGGAGGCACTGAAGCTTTCTTT
clone size: .; J gene: TRBJ2-2; D gene: TRBD1; V gene: TRBV27; CDR3 protein: CASSLPPGAGGYTGELFF; CDR3 DNA: TGTGCCAGCAGTTTACCCCCCGGCGCAGGGGGCTACACCGGGGAGCTGTTTTTT
clone size: .; J gene: TRBJ1-3; D gene: .; V gene: TRBV6-1; CDR3 protein: CASSEGPASAVNSGNTIYF; CDR3 DNA: TGTGCCAGCAGTGAAGGCCCGGCGAGCGCGGTGAACTCTGGAAACACCATATATTTT
clone size: .; J gene: TRBJ2-2; D gene: TRBD1; V gene: TRBV6-5; CDR3 protein: CASSKQGANTGELFF; CDR3 DNA: TGTGCCAGCAGTAAACAGGGGGCTAACACCGGGGAGCTGTTTTTT